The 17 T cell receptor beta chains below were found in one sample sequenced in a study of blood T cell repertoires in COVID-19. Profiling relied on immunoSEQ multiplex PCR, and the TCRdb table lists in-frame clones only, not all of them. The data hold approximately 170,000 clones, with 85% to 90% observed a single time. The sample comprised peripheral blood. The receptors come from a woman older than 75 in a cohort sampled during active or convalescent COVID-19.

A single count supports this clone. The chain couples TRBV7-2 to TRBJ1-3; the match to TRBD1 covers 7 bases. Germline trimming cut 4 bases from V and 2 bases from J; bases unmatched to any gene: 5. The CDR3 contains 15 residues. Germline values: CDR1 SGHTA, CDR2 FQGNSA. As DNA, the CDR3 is TGTGCCAGCAGCTCCAACCAGGGGGCTGGAAACACCATATATTTT. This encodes CASSSNQGAGNTIYF.

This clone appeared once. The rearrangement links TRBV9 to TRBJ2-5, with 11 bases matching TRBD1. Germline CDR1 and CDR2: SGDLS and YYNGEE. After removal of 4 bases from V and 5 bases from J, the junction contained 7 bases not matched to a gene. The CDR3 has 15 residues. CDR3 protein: CASSLGQGDWETQYF. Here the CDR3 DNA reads TGTGCCAGCAGCTTGGGACAGGGGGATTGGGAGACCCAGTACTTC.

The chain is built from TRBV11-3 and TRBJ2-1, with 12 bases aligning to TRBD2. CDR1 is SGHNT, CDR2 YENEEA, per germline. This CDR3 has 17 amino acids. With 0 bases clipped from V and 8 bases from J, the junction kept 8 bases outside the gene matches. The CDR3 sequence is CASSLEGASGRAYEQFF. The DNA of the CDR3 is TGTGCCAGCAGCTTAGAAGGGGCTAGCGGGAGGGCCTATGAGCAGTTCTTC. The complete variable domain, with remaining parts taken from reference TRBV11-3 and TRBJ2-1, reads EAGVVQSPRYKIIEKKQPVAFWCNPISGHNTLYWYLQNLGQGPELLIRYENEEAVDDSQLPKDRFSAERLKGVDSTLKIQPAELGDSAVYLCASSLEGASGRAYEQFFGPGTRLTVL.

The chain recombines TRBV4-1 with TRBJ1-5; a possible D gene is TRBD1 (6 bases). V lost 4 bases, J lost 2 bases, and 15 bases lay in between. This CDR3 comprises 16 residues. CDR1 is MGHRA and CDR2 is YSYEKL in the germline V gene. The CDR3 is CASSPTGTMGNQPQHF. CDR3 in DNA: TGCGCCAGCAGCCCCACAGGGACCATGGGCAATCAGCCCCAGCATTTT.

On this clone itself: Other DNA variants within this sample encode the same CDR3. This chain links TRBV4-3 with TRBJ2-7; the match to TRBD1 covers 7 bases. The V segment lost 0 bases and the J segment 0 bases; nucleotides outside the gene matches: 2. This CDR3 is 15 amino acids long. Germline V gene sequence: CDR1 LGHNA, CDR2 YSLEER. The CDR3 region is CASSQDHRGSYEQYF. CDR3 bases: TGCGCCAGCAGCCAAGATCACAGGGGCTCCTACGAGCAGTACTTC.

The CDR3 bases are TGTGCCAGCAGTGCCAGGGGGCAATCCTATAATTCACCCCTCCACTTT. Protein sequence: CASSARGQSYNSPLHF. The V and J genes are TRBV2 and TRBJ1-6, with 8 bases identical to TRBD1. CDR1 and CDR2 from the germline V gene are SNHLY and FYNNEI. V was pared by 4 bases and J by 1 base, with 3 bases of the junction left unmatched. This CDR3 has 16 residues.

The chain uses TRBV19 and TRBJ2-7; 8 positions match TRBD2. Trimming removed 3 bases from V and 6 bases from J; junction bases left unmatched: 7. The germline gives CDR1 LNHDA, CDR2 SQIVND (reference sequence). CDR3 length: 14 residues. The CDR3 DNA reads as TGTGCCAGTAGTATTAACCAGCGGGGGTTCGAGCAGTACTTC. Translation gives CASSINQRGFEQYF.

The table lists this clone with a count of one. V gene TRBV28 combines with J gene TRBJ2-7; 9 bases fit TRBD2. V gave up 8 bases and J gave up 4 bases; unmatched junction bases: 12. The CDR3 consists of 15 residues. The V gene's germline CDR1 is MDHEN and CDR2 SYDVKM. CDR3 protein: CASSQEAGGRYEQYV. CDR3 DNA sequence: TGTGCCAGCTCCCAAGAGGCGGGAGGGAGGTACGAGCAGTACGTC.

CDR3 DNA: TGTGCCAGCAGCCCACGGGGGGACGGAGAAAAACTGTTTTTT. It codes for CASSPRGDGEKLFF. The chain recombines TRBV7-9 with TRBJ1-4; the D gene is possibly TRBD1 (5 bases). CDR3 size: 14 residues. Germline V gives CDR1 SEHNR, CDR2 FQNEAQ (reference sequence). V shed 5 bases and J shed 8 bases, with 15 bases lying between them.

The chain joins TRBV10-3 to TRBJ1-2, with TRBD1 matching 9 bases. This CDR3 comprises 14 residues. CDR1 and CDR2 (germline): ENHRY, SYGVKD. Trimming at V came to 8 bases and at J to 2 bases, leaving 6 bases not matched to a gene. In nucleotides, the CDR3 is TGTGCCATCGGGGACAGGGCTTCGAACTATGGCTACACCTTC. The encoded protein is CAIGDRASNYGYTF.

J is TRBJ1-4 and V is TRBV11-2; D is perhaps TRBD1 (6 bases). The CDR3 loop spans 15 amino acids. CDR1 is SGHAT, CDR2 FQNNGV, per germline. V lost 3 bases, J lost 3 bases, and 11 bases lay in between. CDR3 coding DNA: TGTGCCAGCAGCTTTACCAGGGGTTCTAATGAAAAACTGTTTTTT. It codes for CASSFTRGSNEKLFF. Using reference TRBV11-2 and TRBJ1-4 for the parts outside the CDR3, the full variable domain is EAGVAQSPRYKIIEKRQSVAFWCNPISGHATLYWYQQILGQGPKLLIQFQNNGVVDDSQLPKDRFSAERLKGVDSTLKIQPAKLEDSAVYLCASSFTRGSNEKLFFGSGTQLSVL.

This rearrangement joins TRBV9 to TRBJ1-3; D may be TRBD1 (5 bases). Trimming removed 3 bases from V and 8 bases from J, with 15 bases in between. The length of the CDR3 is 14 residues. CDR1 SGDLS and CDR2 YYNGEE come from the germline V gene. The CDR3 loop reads CASSATIGGDTIYF. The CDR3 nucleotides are TGTGCCAGCAGCGCAACCATTGGGGGGGACACCATATATTTT.

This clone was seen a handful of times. Here the CDR3 reads CASSLAGLTEAFF. DNA for the CDR3: TGTGCCAGCAGCTTAGCAGGGTTAACTGAAGCTTTCTTT. The rearrangement uses TRBV5-4 and TRBJ1-1, with D possibly TRBD1 on 5 matching bases. CDR3 length: 13 residues. The V and J ends lost 2 bases and 5 bases respectively, with 10 bases between them. Germline CDR1 SGHNT, CDR2 YYREEE (reference sequence).

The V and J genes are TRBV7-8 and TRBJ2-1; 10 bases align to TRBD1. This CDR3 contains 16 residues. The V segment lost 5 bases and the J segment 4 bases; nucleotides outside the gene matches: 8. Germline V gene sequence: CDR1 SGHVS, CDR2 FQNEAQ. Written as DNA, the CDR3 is TGTGCCAGCAGCCTTCAACGGACAGGGGGTTACAATGAGCAGTTCTTC. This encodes CASSLQRTGGYNEQFF. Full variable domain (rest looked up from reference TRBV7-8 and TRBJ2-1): GAGVSQSPRYKVAKRGQDVALRCDPISGHVSLFWYQQALGQGPEFLTYFQNEAQLDKSGLPSDRFFAERPEGSVSTLKIQRTQQEDSAVYLCASSLQRTGGYNEQFFGPGTRLTVL.

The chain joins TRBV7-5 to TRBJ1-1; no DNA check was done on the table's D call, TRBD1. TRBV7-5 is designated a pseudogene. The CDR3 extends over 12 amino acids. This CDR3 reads CARSLGAGATFF. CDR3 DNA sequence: TGTGCCAGAAGCTTGGGGGCTGGGGCCACGTTTTTT.

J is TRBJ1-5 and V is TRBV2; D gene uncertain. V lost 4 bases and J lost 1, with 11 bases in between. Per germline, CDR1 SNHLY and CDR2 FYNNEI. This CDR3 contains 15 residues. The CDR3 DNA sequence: TGTGCCAGCAGTGCGGAGGGCGGGAGCAATCAGCCCCAGCATTTT. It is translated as CASSAEGGSNQPQHF.

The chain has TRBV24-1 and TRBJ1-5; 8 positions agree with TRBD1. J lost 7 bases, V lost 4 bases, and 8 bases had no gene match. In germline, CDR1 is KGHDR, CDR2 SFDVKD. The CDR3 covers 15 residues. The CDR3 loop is CATSEPGGAGQPQHF. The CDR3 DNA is TGTGCCACCAGTGAACCAGGGGGCGCAGGGCAGCCCCAGCATTTT.